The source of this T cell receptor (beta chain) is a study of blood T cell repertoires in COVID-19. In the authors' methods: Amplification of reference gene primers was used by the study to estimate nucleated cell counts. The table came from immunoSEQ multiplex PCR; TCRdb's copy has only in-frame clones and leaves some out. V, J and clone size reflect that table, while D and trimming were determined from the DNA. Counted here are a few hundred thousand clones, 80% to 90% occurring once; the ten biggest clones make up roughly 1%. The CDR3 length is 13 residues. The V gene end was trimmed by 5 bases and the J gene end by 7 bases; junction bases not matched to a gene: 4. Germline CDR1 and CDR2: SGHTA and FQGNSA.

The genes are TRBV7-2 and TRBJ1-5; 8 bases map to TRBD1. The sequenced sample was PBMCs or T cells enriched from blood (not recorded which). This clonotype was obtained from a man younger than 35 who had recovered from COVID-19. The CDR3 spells CASSAPGGQPQHF. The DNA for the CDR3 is TGTGCCAGCAGCGCTCCAGGGGGCCAGCCCCAGCATTTT.